Shown below are 10 T cell receptor beta chains from a single sample sequenced in a study of blood T cell repertoires in COVID-19. Profiled with immunoSEQ multiplex PCR; TCRdb holds only in-frame clones, not every one. The sample carries 8,000 to 10,000 clones, around 76% recorded once. Sequenced sample: peripheral blood. These receptors were obtained from a human donor in a cohort sampled during active COVID-19.

The V and J genes are TRBV7-2 and TRBJ2-7, with 8 bases fitting TRBD2. There are 14 residues in the CDR3. V lost 5 bases and J lost 5; bases outside the gene matches: 8. Germline V gene data show CDR1 as SGHTA and CDR2 as FQGNSA. CDR3 nucleotide sequence: TGTGCCAGCAGCCCACGCCCAGCGGGGGACGAGCAGTACTTC. It translates to CASSPRPAGDEQYF.

V and J are TRBV9 and TRBJ2-1, with D tentatively TRBD1 (6 bases). Looked up from germline, CDR1 is SGDLS and CDR2 is YYNGEE. The CDR3 length is 17 residues. V shed 4 bases and J shed 0 bases, with 17 bases lying between them. The CDR3 reads CASSHRPGQSSYNEQFF. The CDR3 DNA is TGTGCCAGCAGCCACCGCCCGGGACAAAGCTCCTACAATGAGCAGTTCTTC. The variable domain in full, with the rest retrieved from reference TRBV9 and TRBJ2-1, is DSGVTQTPKHLITATGQRVTLRCSPRSGDLSVYWYQQSLDQGLQFLIQYYNGEERAKGNILERFSAQQFPDLHSELNLSSLELGDSALYFCASSHRPGQSSYNEQFFGPGTRLTVL.

The rearrangement joins TRBV4-3 to TRBJ2-7; 8 bases agree with TRBD2. Germline V gene data show CDR1 as LGHNA and CDR2 as YSLEER. Losses at the gene ends were 2 bases for V and 1 base for J; bases not matched to a gene: 4. The length of the CDR3 is 15 residues. CDR3: CASSQQTSASYEQYF. The CDR3 bases are TGCGCCAGCAGCCAACAGACTAGCGCATCCTACGAGCAGTACTTC.

The chain recombines TRBV3-1 (or the pseudogene TRBV3-2) with TRBJ1-2, with D tentatively TRBD1 (5 bases). The CDR3 covers 15 residues. The V gene's germline CDR1 is LGHDT and CDR2 YNNKEL (reference sequence). V gave up 1 base and J gave up 3 bases, with 12 bases separating them. DNA for the CDR3: TGTGCCAGCAGCCAAGGCGGCAGGGCCTACTATGGCTACACCTTC. This sequence encodes CASSQGGRAYYGYTF.

This clone was detected a few times. The rearrangement links TRBV6-6 to TRBJ2-2, with D perhaps matching TRBD2 (6 bases). This CDR3 is 14 amino acids long. V lost 4 bases and J 7 bases, leaving 13 bases between the germline ends. The germline V gene has CDR1 MNHNY and CDR2 SVGAGI (reference sequence). CDR3 coding DNA: TGTGCCAGCAGTTTACGGGAGAACTACGGGGAGCTGTTTTTT. Protein sequence: CASSLRENYGELFF.

The CDR3 DNA sequence: TGTGCCAGCAGAATACAGAGTGGGGGCTTATATGGCTACACCTTC. This sequence encodes CASRIQSGGLYGYTF. The gene calls are TRBV28 and TRBJ1-2; the D gene is possibly TRBD1 (6 bases). In germline, CDR1 is MDHEN, CDR2 SYDVKM. The CDR3 has 15 amino acids. With 6 bases removed from V and 5 bases from J, the gap between germline ends came to 19 bases.

V is TRBV7-3 and J is TRBJ2-6, with 8 bases aligning to TRBD1. The ends lost 2 bases at V and 0 bases at J; junction bases unmatched: 9. Germline V CDR1 and CDR2: SGHTA, FQGTGA. CDR3 length: 19 amino acids. The CDR3, as DNA: TGTGCCAGCAGCTTACTGGACAGGGCAAGGTACTCTGGGGCCAACGTCCTGACTTTC. Protein sequence: CASSLLDRARYSGANVLTF.

V gene TRBV3-1 (or the pseudogene TRBV3-2) combines with J gene TRBJ2-3, with 12 bases matching TRBD2. The J segment lost 2 bases and the V segment lost 4 bases, leaving 7 bases of the junction unmatched. Germline V lookup: CDR1 LGHDT, CDR2 YNNKEL (reference sequence). The CDR3 is 17 residues long. CDR3 sequence: CASSRRLAGASTDTQYF. CDR3 bases: TGTGCCAGCAGCCGGCGACTAGCGGGGGCCTCCACAGATACGCAGTATTTT.

J is TRBJ1-4 and V is TRBV21-1. TRBV21-1 has pseudogene status. The CDR3 totals 15 residues. In DNA form, the CDR3 reads TGTGCCAGCAGCAAAGCGAGGCCCCGGGGTGAAAAACTGTTTTTT. This sequence encodes CASSKARPRGEKLFF.

The table lists this clone with a count of one. The V gene is TRBV3-1 (or the pseudogene TRBV3-2), the J gene TRBJ2-7, with TRBD1 identical over 10 bases. The CDR3 consists of 14 residues. Germline assignment: CDR1 LGHDT and CDR2 YNNKEL (reference sequence). The J segment lost 6 bases and the V segment lost 3 bases, leaving 5 bases of the junction unmatched. CDR3 sequence reads: CASSQGQGSREQYF. The DNA of the CDR3 is TGTGCCAGCAGCCAGGGACAGGGGAGTCGCGAGCAGTACTTC.